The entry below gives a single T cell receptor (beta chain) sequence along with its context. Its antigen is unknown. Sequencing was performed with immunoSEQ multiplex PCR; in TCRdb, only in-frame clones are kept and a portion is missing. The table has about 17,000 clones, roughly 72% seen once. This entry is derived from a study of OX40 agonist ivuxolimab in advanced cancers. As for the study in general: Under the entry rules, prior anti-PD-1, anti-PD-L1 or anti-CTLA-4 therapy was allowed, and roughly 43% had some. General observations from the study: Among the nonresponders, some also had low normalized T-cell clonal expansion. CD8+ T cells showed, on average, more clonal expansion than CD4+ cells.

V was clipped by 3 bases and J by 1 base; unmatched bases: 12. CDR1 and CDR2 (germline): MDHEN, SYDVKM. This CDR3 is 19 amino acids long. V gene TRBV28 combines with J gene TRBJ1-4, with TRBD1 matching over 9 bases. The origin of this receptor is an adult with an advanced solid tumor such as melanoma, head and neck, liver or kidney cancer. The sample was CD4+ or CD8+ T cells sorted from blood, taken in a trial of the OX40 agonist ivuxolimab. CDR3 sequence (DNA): TGTGCCAGCAGTTTCAACAGGGGGCAGGGAGTAGAAACTAATGAAAAACTGTTTTTT. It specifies CASSFNRGQGVETNEKLFF.